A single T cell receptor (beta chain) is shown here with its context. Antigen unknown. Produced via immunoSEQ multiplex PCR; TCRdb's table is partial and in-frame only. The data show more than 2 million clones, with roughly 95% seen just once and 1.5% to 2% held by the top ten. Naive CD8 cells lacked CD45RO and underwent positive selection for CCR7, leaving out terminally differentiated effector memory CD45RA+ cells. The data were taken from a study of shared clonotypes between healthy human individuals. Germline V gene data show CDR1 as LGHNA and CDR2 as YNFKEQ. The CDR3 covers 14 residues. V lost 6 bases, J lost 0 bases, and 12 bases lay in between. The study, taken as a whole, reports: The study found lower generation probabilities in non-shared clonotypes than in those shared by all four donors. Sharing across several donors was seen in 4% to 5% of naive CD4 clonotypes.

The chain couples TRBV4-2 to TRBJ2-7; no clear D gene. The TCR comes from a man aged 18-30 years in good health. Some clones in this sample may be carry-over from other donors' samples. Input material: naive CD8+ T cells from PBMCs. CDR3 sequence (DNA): TGTGCCAGCAGTCAAAGCGACGGCTCCTACGAGCAGTACTTC. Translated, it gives CASSQSDGSYEQYF.